These T cell receptor beta chains were read from a single sample in a study of CD4 T cells in relation to SARS-CoV-2 and coronaviruses. These receptors have no known antigen. Data came from immunoSEQ multiplex PCR; TCRdb stores just in-frame clones and leaves some out. The repertoire holds under 20,000 clones, with about 70% as singletons. Sequencing was carried out using CD4+ T cells from PBMCs, cultured in vitro. All receptors derive from a human donor in good health. The CDR3 runs from the conserved cysteine through the conserved F or W. D genes are given only for firm matches. Only part of the rows carry a size: once, few, many, or a class if the clone is expanded.

v_call	j_call	clone_size	d_call	cdr3_aa	cdr3_nt
TRBV11-2	TRBJ1-6	NA	NA	CASSLDRVNSPLHF	TGTGCCAGCAGCTTAGACAGGGTTAATTCACCCCTCCACTTT
TRBV25-1	TRBJ1-5	NA	NA	CASARRVDNQPQHF	TGTGCCAGCGCAAGGAGGGTGGACAATCAGCCCCAGCATTTT
TRBV9	TRBJ1-1	NA	TRBD1	CASSFETGAEAFF	TGTGCCAGCAGCTTCGAGACAGGGGCTGAAGCTTTCTTT
TRBV7-9	TRBJ1-2	NA	NA	CASSPMGTYRTYGYTF	TGTGCCAGCAGCCCCATGGGAACGTACAGGACCTATGGCTACACCTTC
TRBV28	TRBJ2-5	NA	TRBD1	CASSPRQGRQETQYF	TGTGCCAGCAGTCCGCGACAGGGCCGGCAAGAGACCCAGTACTTC
TRBV10-1	TRBJ2-7	NA	NA	CASSESSSSEQYF	TGCGCCAGCAGTGAGTCCTCAAGTAGCGAGCAGTACTTC
TRBV7-2	TRBJ2-2	NA	NA	CASSFEGTNTGELFF	TGTGCCAGCAGCTTTGAAGGAACGAACACCGGGGAGCTGTTTTTT
TRBV6-1	TRBJ1-5	once	NA	CASSAHSDRLKRDQPQHF	TGTGCCAGCAGTGCCCATTCCGACAGGTTAAAAAGGGATCAGCCCCAGCATTTT
TRBV12-5	TRBJ1-1	NA	NA	CASARRENTEAFF	TGTGCTAGTGCTCGCCGGGAGAACACTGAAGCTTTCTTT
TRBV25-1	TRBJ2-7	few	NA	CASSVPGAYEQYF	TGTGCCAGCAGTGTCCCAGGGGCTTACGAGCAGTACTTC
TRBV20-1	TRBJ1-6	few	NA	CSASVRDSPLHF	TGCAGTGCTAGTGTCCGAGATTCACCCCTCCACTTT
TRBV7-9	TRBJ2-1	NA	TRBD2	CASSSGLAAYNEQFF	TGTGCCAGCAGCAGCGGACTAGCGGCTTACAATGAGCAGTTCTTC
TRBV19	TRBJ2-5	NA	NA	CASSGSQGRQETQYF	TGTGCCAGTAGTGGGTCACAGGGCAGGCAAGAGACCCAGTACTTC
TRBV6-6	TRBJ1-1	NA	NA	CASSYPENTEAFF	TGTGCCAGCAGTTATCCGGAGAACACTGAAGCTTTCTTT
TRBV28	TRBJ2-7	once	TRBD2	CASSLGGGLGSYEQYF	TGTGCCAGCAGTTTGGGGGGGGGACTAGGGTCCTACGAGCAGTACTTC
TRBV6-5	TRBJ2-5	NA	NA	CATLDGYQETQYF	TGTGCCACCTTGGACGGCTACCAAGAGACCCAGTACTTC
TRBV3-1/TRBV3-2	TRBJ2-3	once	NA	CASSQVSPDTQYF	TGTGCCAGCAGCCAAGTGTCACCAGATACGCAGTATTTT
TRBV9	TRBJ2-3	few	TRBD2	CASSVAGTSGRLNTQYF	TGTGCCAGCAGCGTAGCCGGGACTAGCGGGAGATTGAATACGCAGTATTTT
TRBV11-2	TRBJ2-2	NA	TRBD2	CASSLRKLAGATGELFF	TGTGCCAGCAGCCTCCGTAAACTAGCGGGAGCCACCGGGGAGCTGTTTTTT
TRBV18	TRBJ2-1	NA	TRBD2	CASSPPLAGGGEQFF	TGTGCCAGCTCACCACCACTAGCGGGAGGGGGTGAGCAGTTCTTC
TRBV9	TRBJ2-3	NA	TRBD2	CASSVGTSGSLNTQYF	TGTGCCAGCAGCGTGGGGACTAGCGGGAGCTTAAATACGCAGTATTTT
TRBV19	TRBJ2-7	once	TRBD2	CASSSKHLSGRSYEQYF	TGTGCCAGTAGCTCAAAGCACCTTAGCGGGCGCTCCTACGAGCAGTACTTC
TRBV2	TRBJ2-4	NA	TRBD1	CASGRTGSAKNIQYF	TGTGCCAGCGGACGGACAGGGAGTGCCAAAAACATTCAGTACTTC
TRBV4-1	TRBJ2-2	NA	NA	CASSQASAGINTGELFF	TGCGCCAGCAGCCAAGCGTCAGCAGGGATTAACACCGGGGAGCTGTTTTTT
TRBV12-3/TRBV12-4	TRBJ1-1	NA	NA	CASSPSGLTEAFF	TGTGCCAGCAGTCCCTCAGGGTTGACTGAAGCTTTCTTT
TRBV27	TRBJ1-6	NA	NA	CASSFMAQINSPLHF	TGTGCCAGCAGTTTTATGGCCCAGATCAATTCACCCCTCCACTTT
TRBV6-5	TRBJ2-7	NA	TRBD2	CASTVKAGAYEQYF	TGTGCCAGCACCGTTAAAGCGGGAGCCTACGAGCAGTACTTC
TRBV9	TRBJ2-7	NA	NA	CASSPRRGRSSYEQYF	TGTGCCAGCAGCCCAAGGAGGGGGAGGAGCTCCTACGAGCAGTACTTC
TRBV12-3/TRBV12-4	TRBJ1-5	once	TRBD1	CASRTGSNQPQHF	TGTGCCAGCAGGACAGGGAGCAATCAGCCCCAGCATTTT
TRBV19	TRBJ1-6	NA	NA	CASSIYPGSPLHF	TGTGCCAGTAGTATTTACCCTGGTTCACCCCTCCACTTT
TRBV10-3	TRBJ2-7	NA	TRBD2	CAISAKLADTSEQYF	TGTGCCATCAGTGCCAAACTAGCGGACACGTCCGAGCAGTACTTC
TRBV7-9	TRBJ2-1	NA	TRBD2	CASSVRSGRENEQFF	TGTGCCAGCAGCGTCCGTAGCGGGAGGGAGAATGAGCAGTTCTTC
TRBV7-9	TRBJ2-7	NA	TRBD2	CASSPGGAGYEQYF	TGTGCCAGCAGCCCGGGAGGGGCGGGCTACGAGCAGTACTTC
TRBV19	TRBJ1-1	few	NA	CASSTRQAGAFF	TGTGCCAGTAGTACGAGACAGGCGGGAGCTTTCTTT
TRBV9	TRBJ2-7	NA	TRBD2	CASSADSLAVQQYF	TGTGCCAGCAGCGCCGACTCACTAGCGGTCCAGCAGTACTTC
TRBV27	TRBJ1-2	NA	NA	CASRPRDGYYGYTF	TGTGCCAGCAGGCCAAGGGACGGATACTATGGCTACACCTTC
TRBV12-3/TRBV12-4	TRBJ2-7	NA	NA	CASSPGREQYF	TGTGCCAGCAGCCCCGGTCGCGAGCAGTACTTC
TRBV5-1	TRBJ2-7	NA	TRBD1	CASSPNRGRGEQYF	TGCGCCAGCAGCCCTAACAGGGGGCGCGGCGAGCAGTACTTC
TRBV5-1	TRBJ2-5	NA	TRBD1	CASSTTGARVETQYF	TGCGCCAGCAGCACGACAGGGGCCCGGGTGGAGACCCAGTACTTC
TRBV21-1	TRBJ1-3	NA	NA	CASSKDRPGLDTIYF	TGTGCCAGCAGTAAAGACAGGCCCGGGTTGGACACCATATATTTT
TRBV10-3	TRBJ2-1	NA	NA	CAISPTRDNEQFF	TGTGCCATCAGCCCTACTAGAGACAATGAGCAGTTCTTC
TRBV20-1	TRBJ2-1	NA	TRBD2	CSASPSGGTYNEQFF	TGCAGTGCTAGTCCCTCCGGGGGGACCTACAATGAGCAGTTCTTC
TRBV14	TRBJ2-1	once	TRBD1	CASSPSPQDRGQFF	TGTGCCAGCAGCCCCTCACCGCAGGACAGGGGGCAGTTCTTC
TRBV3-1/TRBV3-2	TRBJ1-1	few	NA	CASSLRGGGNTEAFF	TGTGCCAGCAGCCTGAGAGGGGGAGGAAACACTGAAGCTTTCTTT
TRBV18	TRBJ2-6	NA	NA	CASSPRGDSGANVLTF	TGTGCCAGCTCACCAAGGGGCGACTCTGGGGCCAACGTCCTGACTTTC
TRBV5-1	TRBJ1-3	NA	NA	CASSLIQASEGNTIYF	TGCGCCAGCAGCTTGATACAGGCCTCGGAGGGAAACACCATATATTTT
TRBV6-5	TRBJ2-4	once	NA	CASSYRHPAKNIQYF	TGTGCCAGCAGTTACAGGCACCCAGCCAAAAACATTCAGTACTTC
TRBV7-9	TRBJ2-6	NA	NA	CASSDLSGANVLTF	TGTGCCAGCAGCGACCTCTCTGGGGCCAACGTCCTGACTTTC
TRBV28	TRBJ2-7	NA	NA	CASSHRSRHEQYF	TGTGCCAGCAGTCACCGGTCCCGACACGAGCAGTACTTC
TRBV5-1	TRBJ2-7	NA	NA	CASSPGPGLQYEQYF	TGCGCCAGCAGCCCAGGTCCGGGACTCCAATACGAGCAGTACTTC
TRBV19	TRBJ2-5	NA	TRBD1	CASNSDRSLETQYF	TGTGCCAGTAACTCGGACAGGAGCCTGGAGACCCAGTACTTC
TRBV6-5	TRBJ2-7	NA	TRBD1	CASTWRTGKGYEQYF	TGTGCCAGCACTTGGAGGACAGGGAAGGGGTACGAGCAGTACTTC
TRBV24-1	TRBJ2-7	NA	TRBD2	CATSVAGAGEQYF	TGTGCCACCAGTGTAGCGGGAGCAGGCGAGCAGTACTTC
TRBV11-2	TRBJ1-2	NA	NA	CASINPRLRGNYGYTF	TGTGCCAGCATCAACCCGCGATTGCGGGGTAACTATGGCTACACCTTC
TRBV3-1/TRBV3-2	TRBJ2-3	few	NA	CASSHADGTDTQYF	TGTGCCAGCAGCCATGCCGACGGGACAGATACGCAGTATTTT
TRBV6-5	TRBJ1-2	NA	NA	CASLPQGNYGYTF	TGTGCCAGCCTACCCCAGGGTAACTATGGCTACACCTTC
TRBV28	TRBJ2-3	NA	NA	CASSLPSAGADTQYF	TGTGCCAGCAGTTTACCTAGCGCGGGTGCGGATACGCAGTATTTT
TRBV11-2	TRBJ1-2	few	NA	CASSQNQGPYGYTF	TGTGCCAGCAGTCAAAACCAGGGACCCTATGGCTACACCTTC
TRBV25-1	TRBJ1-5	NA	NA	CASSAGSNQPQHF	TGTGCCAGCAGTGCGGGGAGCAATCAGCCCCAGCATTTT